Here is one T cell receptor beta chain with its context. The antigen is undetermined. This sample was included in a study of beta chain features in type 1 diabetes. Expressed TCRB transcripts were sequenced after all isolated RNA was converted to cDNA. Profiled with immunoSEQ multiplex PCR; TCRdb holds only in-frame clones, not every one. The repertoire consists of under 550,000 clones, with approximately 10% occurring once and the leading ten covering 0.035% to 0.05%. Study results and caveats: HLA effects on TCRB rearrangement stayed unresolved here.

The CDR3 has 17 residues. Germline loops: CDR1 SGHRS, CDR2 YFSETQ. V was shortened by 0 bases and J by 1 base, with 15 bases between the two germline ends. V usage is TRBV5-1 and J usage is TRBJ2-3; D gene unclear. The clonotype comes from a woman aged 18-30 years in good health. Sequenced sample: naive CD4+ T cells from blood. CDR3 loop: CASSLALRGVGTDTQYF. CDR3 sequence (DNA): TGCGCCAGCAGCTTGGCATTACGTGGGGTGGGCACAGATACGCAGTATTTT.